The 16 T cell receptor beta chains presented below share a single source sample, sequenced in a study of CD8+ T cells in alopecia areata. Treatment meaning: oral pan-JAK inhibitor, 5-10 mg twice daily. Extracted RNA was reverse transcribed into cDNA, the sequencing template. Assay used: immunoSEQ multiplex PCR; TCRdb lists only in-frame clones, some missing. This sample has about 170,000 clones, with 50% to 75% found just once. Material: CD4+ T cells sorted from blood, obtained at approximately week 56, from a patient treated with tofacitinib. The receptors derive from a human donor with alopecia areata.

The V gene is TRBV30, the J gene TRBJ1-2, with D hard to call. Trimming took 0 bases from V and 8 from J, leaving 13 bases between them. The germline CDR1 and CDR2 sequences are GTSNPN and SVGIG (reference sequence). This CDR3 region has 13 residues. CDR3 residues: CAWSVHHVGGYTF. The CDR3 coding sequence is TGTGCCTGGAGTGTACACCACGTAGGGGGCTACACCTTC.

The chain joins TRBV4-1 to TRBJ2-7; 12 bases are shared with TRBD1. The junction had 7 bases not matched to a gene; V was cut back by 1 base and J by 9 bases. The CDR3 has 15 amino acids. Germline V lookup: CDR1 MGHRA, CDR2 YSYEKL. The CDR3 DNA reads TGCGCCAGCAGCCAAGTTTCCGGGACAGGGGGCTTGCAGTACTTC. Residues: CASSQVSGTGGLQYF.

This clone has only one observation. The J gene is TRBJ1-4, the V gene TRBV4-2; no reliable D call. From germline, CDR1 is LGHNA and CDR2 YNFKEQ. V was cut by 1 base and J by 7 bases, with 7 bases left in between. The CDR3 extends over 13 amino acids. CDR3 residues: CASSQVRGEKLFF. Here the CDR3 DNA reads TGTGCCAGCAGCCAAGTACGGGGTGAAAAACTGTTTTTT.

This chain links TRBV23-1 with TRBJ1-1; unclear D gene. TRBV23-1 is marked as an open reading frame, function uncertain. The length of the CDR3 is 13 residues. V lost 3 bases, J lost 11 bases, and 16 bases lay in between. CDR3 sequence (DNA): TGCGCCAGCAGTCAGAGGGAACCGGGCGGCGCTTTCTTT. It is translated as CASSQREPGGAFF.

The CDR3 nucleotides are TGCGCCAGCAGCTTGACAGGGCACACCGGGGAGCTGTTTTTT. It codes for CASSLTGHTGELFF. V usage is TRBV5-1 and J usage is TRBJ2-2; a possible D gene is TRBD1 (6 bases). The CDR3 loop spans 14 amino acids. Germline V gene lookup returns CDR1 SGHRS and CDR2 YFSETQ. V was pared by 1 base and J by 3 bases, with 7 bases between.

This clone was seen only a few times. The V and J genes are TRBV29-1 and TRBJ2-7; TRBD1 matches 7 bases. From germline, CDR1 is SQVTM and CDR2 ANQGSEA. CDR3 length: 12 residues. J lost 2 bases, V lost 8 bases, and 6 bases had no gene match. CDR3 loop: CSLSGQAYEQYF. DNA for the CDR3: TGCAGCTTATCCGGACAGGCCTACGAGCAGTACTTC.

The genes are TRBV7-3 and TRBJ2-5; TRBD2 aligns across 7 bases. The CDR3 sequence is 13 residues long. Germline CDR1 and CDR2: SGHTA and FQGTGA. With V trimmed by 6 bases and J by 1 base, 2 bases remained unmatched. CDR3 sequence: CASSPGGQETQYF. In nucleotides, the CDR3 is TGTGCCAGCAGTCCGGGGGGCCAAGAGACCCAGTACTTC.

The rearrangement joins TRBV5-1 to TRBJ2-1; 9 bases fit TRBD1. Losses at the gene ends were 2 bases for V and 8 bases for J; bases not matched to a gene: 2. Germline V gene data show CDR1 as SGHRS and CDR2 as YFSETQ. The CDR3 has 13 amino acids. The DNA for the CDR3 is TGCGCCAGCAGCTTACAGGGGGCCGATGAGCAGTTCTTC. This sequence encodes CASSLQGADEQFF.

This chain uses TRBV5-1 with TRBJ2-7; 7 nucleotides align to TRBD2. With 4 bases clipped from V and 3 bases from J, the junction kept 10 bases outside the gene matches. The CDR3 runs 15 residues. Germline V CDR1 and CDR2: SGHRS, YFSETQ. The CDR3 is CASSAPQRGNYEQYF. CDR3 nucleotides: TGCGCCAGCAGCGCCCCCCAGCGGGGCAACTACGAGCAGTACTTC.

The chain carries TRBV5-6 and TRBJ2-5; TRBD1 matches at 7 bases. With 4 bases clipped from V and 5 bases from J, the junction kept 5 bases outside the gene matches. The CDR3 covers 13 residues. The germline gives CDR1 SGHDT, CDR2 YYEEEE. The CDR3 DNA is TGTGCCAGCAGCCCTAGGGGGCCGGAGACCCAGTACTTC. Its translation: CASSPRGPETQYF.

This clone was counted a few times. Here the CDR3 DNA reads TGCGCCAGCAGCCATGGGACAGGGGTTGGCACTGAAGCTTTCTTT. This translates into CASSHGTGVGTEAFF. The chain has TRBV4-1 and TRBJ1-1, with 10 nucleotides matching TRBD1. Germline-derived CDR1 and CDR2 are MGHRA and YSYEKL. The V and J ends lost 3 bases and 4 bases, in that order; junction bases with no gene match: 5. There are 15 residues in the CDR3.

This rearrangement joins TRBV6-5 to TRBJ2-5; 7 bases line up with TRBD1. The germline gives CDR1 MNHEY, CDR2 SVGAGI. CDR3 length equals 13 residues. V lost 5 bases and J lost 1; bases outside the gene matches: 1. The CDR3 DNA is TGTGCCAGCAGTAGGGACAGCCAAGAGACCCAGTACTTC. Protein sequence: CASSRDSQETQYF.

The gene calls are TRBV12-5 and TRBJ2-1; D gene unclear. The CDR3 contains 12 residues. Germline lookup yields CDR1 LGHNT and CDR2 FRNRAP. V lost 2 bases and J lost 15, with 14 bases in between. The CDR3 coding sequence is TGTGCTAGTGGTTTGAACGATAGGATCGGGTTCTTC. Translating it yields CASGLNDRIGFF.

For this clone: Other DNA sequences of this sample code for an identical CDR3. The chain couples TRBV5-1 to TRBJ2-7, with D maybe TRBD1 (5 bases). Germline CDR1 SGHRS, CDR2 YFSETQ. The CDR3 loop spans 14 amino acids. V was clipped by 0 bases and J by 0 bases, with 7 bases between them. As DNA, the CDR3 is TGCGCCAGCAGCTTGGGACAGTCCTCCTACGAGCAGTACTTC. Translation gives CASSLGQSSYEQYF.

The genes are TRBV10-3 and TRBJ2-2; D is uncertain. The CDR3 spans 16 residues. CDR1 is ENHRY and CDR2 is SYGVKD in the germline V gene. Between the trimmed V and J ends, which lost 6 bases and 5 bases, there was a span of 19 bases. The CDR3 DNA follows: TGTGCCATCAGGAGTGAATCCACAGTTTTTACCGGGGAGCTGTTTTTT. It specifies CAIRSESTVFTGELFF.

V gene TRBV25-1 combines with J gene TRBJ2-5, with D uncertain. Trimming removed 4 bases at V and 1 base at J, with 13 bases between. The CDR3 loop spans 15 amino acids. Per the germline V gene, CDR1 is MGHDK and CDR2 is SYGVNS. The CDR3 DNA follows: TGTGCCAGCAGTGGTAAACTCCGGGTCCAAGAGACCCAGTACTTC. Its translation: CASSGKLRVQETQYF.